Below are 18 T cell receptor beta chains sequenced from a single sample in a study of T cells in localized non-small cell lung cancer. Method: immunoSEQ multiplex PCR; TCRdb's copy keeps in-frame clones and lacks some. Of approximately 83,000 clones in the sample, more than 75% were seen once. The sample consisted of peripheral blood, taken before any cancer treatment. The receptors were gathered from a woman aged 35 to 70 with stage I squamous cell lung carcinoma.

The chain uses TRBV20-1 and TRBJ1-1; no clear D gene. In germline, CDR1 is DFQATT, CDR2 SNEGSKA (reference sequence). This CDR3 is 11 amino acids long. Trimming removed 0 bases at V and 8 bases at J, with 7 bases between. As DNA, the CDR3 is TGCAGTGCTAGAGAAAACAAGGAAGCTTTCTTT. As protein: CSARENKEAFF.

The chain has TRBV7-2 and TRBJ2-1, with D possibly being TRBD2 (6 bases). Looked up from germline, CDR1 is SGHTA and CDR2 is FQGNSA. The V gene lost 1 base and the J gene lost 1 base, with 11 bases spanning the gap. The CDR3 spans 16 residues. Here the CDR3 reads CASSLVGGNSYNEQFF. CDR3 nucleotide sequence: TGTGCCAGCAGCTTAGTAGGCGGGAATTCCTACAATGAGCAGTTCTTC.

V usage is TRBV6-6 and J usage is TRBJ1-6; maybe TRBD1 (6 bases). The germline CDR1 and CDR2 sequences are MNHNY and SVGAGI (reference sequence). V lost 6 bases, J lost 13 bases, and 16 bases lay in between. The CDR3 has 13 amino acids. The CDR3 sequence is CASSLSGQFPLHF. CDR3 in DNA: TGTGCCAGCAGCCTTTCTGGACAGTTTCCCCTCCACTTT.

The chain uses TRBV2 and TRBJ2-1, with D tentatively TRBD1 or TRBD2 (5 bases each). Germline V lookup: CDR1 SNHLY, CDR2 FYNNEI. This CDR3 has 13 residues. Trimming cost V 4 bases and J 8 bases, with 12 bases left between them. CDR3: CASSGVGDYEQFF. As DNA, the CDR3 is TGTGCCAGCAGTGGGGTGGGGGATTATGAGCAGTTCTTC.

The chain combines TRBV9 with TRBJ2-1, with D perhaps matching TRBD1 (5 bases). Germline V gene lookup returns CDR1 SGDLS and CDR2 YYNGEE. The CDR3 sequence is 15 residues long. V gave up 3 bases and J gave up 2 bases, with 12 bases separating them. The CDR3 region is CASSEGLIAYNEQFF. The CDR3 DNA is TGTGCCAGCAGCGAGGGGTTGATAGCCTACAATGAGCAGTTCTTC.

The gene calls are TRBV5-4 and TRBJ1-2; TRBD1 agrees at 9 bases. Unmatched junction bases numbered 6, after V lost 1 base and J lost 8 bases. CDR3 size: 14 residues. CDR1 SGHNT and CDR2 YYREEE come from the germline V gene (reference sequence). CDR3 nucleotides: TGTGCCAGCAGCTTGCAACAGGGGGCGCCGGGCTACACCTTC. It translates to CASSLQQGAPGYTF.

The chain couples TRBV7-9 to TRBJ1-3, with D unclear. The CDR3 loop spans 16 amino acids. CDR1 SEHNR and CDR2 FQNEAQ come from the germline V gene (reference sequence). Trimming removed 1 base from V and 3 bases from J, with 13 bases in between. The CDR3 sequence is CASSLDLGYGGNTIYF. In DNA form, the CDR3 reads TGTGCCAGCAGCTTAGACCTTGGGTACGGTGGAAACACCATATATTTT.

The rearrangement joins TRBV4-1 to TRBJ1-4; D is perhaps TRBD1 (5 bases). From germline, CDR1 is MGHRA and CDR2 YSYEKL. The V end lost 0 bases, the J end lost 8 bases, and 16 bases lay between the germline ends. This CDR3 is 16 amino acids long. The DNA for the CDR3 is TGCGCCAGCAGCCAAGATCCTGAGGGGAGTTGGGAAAAACTGTTTTTT. Its translation: CASSQDPEGSWEKLFF.

The chain is built from TRBV13 and TRBJ1-6; D uncertain. The CDR3 extends over 12 amino acids. In germline, CDR1 is PRHDT, CDR2 FYEKMQ (reference sequence). V lost 6 bases to trimming and J lost 11 bases, with 11 bases between them. The CDR3 bases are TGTGCCAGCAGTGTCTCAGGCGCACCCCTCCACTTT. Translated: CASSVSGAPLHF.

The rearrangement links TRBV7-9 to TRBJ2-3, with 9 bases fitting TRBD2. Germline-derived CDR1 and CDR2 are SEHNR and FQNEAQ (reference sequence). The CDR3 spans 16 residues. V shed 5 bases, J shed 5 bases, and the junction held 11 bases outside the gene matches. CDR3 amino acids: CASSPVHLAGLDTQYF. CDR3 nucleotide sequence: TGTGCCAGCAGCCCGGTTCATCTAGCGGGGCTAGATACGCAGTATTTT.

CDR3 nucleotides: TGCGCCAGCAGCCGGACAGTTGACGAGCAGTACTTC. This translates into CASSRTVDEQYF. The J gene is TRBJ2-7, the V gene TRBV5-1, with a possible D match to TRBD1 (6 bases). Germline CDR1 is SGHRS and CDR2 is YFSETQ. The CDR3 extends over 12 amino acids. V was trimmed by 4 bases and J by 5 bases, leaving 10 bases between them. Using reference TRBV5-1 and TRBJ2-7 for the parts outside the CDR3, the full variable domain is KAGVTQTPRYLIKTRGQQVTLSCSPISGHRSVSWYQQTPGQGLQFLFEYFSETQRNKGNFPGRFSGRQFSNSRSEMNVSTLELGDSALYLCASSRTVDEQYFGPGTRLTVT.

About this clone itself: Lacking the conserved final phenylalanine or tryptophan, this CDR3 likely reflects a read error. The chain joins TRBV6-5 to TRBJ1-5, with D perhaps matching TRBD1 (5 bases). In germline, CDR1 is MNHEY, CDR2 SVGAGI. V was cut by 5 bases and J by 11 bases, with 19 bases left in between. CDR3 length: 14 amino acids. The chain's CDR3 is CASSDGGTYGAQHL. DNA for the CDR3: TGTGCCAGCAGTGATGGAGGGACGTACGGGGCCCAGCATCTT.

V usage is TRBV5-1 and J usage is TRBJ1-6, with D tentatively TRBD1 (6 bases). V lost 1 base, J lost 7 bases, and 15 bases lay in between. Germline assignment: CDR1 SGHRS and CDR2 YFSETQ. The CDR3 has 16 amino acids. The CDR3, as DNA: TGCGCCAGCAGCTTGAATCCTGCCAGGGGCAATTCACCCCTCCACTTT. Residues: CASSLNPARGNSPLHF.

The rearrangement joins TRBV6-5 to TRBJ2-2; 9 positions agree with TRBD2. This CDR3 spans 16 amino acids. Losses at the gene ends were 2 bases for V and 0 bases for J; bases not matched to a gene: 1. Germline assignment: CDR1 MNHEY and CDR2 SVGAGI. This chain's CDR3 is CASSYVAGANTGELFF. The CDR3 region has the DNA TGTGCCAGCAGTTACGTAGCGGGGGCGAACACCGGGGAGCTGTTTTTT.

This chain links TRBV5-1 with TRBJ2-2, with unresolved D. The CDR3 has 13 amino acids. Germline V lookup: CDR1 SGHRS, CDR2 YFSETQ. Deletions cut 4 bases from V and 0 bases from J, with 4 bases between. The CDR3 loop is CASSQTNTGELFF. CDR3 coding DNA: TGCGCCAGCAGCCAAACGAACACCGGGGAGCTGTTTTTT.

The chain joins TRBV30 to TRBJ2-3; no firm D call. V dropped 3 bases and J dropped 0 bases, with 7 bases sitting between them. This CDR3 is 13 amino acids long. Germline V CDR1 and CDR2: GTSNPN, SVGIG (reference sequence). The CDR3 coding sequence is TGTGCCTGGAGGGGTTCTAGCACAGATACGCAGTATTTT. Its protein product is CAWRGSSTDTQYF.

The chain carries TRBV7-1 and TRBJ2-7; 9 bases agree with TRBD1. TRBV7-1 is reported as an ORF; its role is uncertain. Losses at the gene ends were 4 bases for V and 2 bases for J; bases not matched to a gene: 15. The length of the CDR3 is 18 residues. DNA of the CDR3: TGTGCCAGCAGCTTAGTTTTCGGGACAGGGAGTGTCACCTACGAGCAGTACTTC. Protein: CASSLVFGTGSVTYEQYF.

The chain carries TRBV19 and TRBJ1-1; no clear D. The CDR3 has 13 amino acids. Germline assignment: CDR1 LNHDA and CDR2 SQIVND (reference sequence). V was pared by 4 bases and J by 4 bases, with 10 bases between. CDR3 in DNA: TGTGCCAGTAGTAATCGGGTCTCCACTGAAGCTTTCTTT. Protein: CASSNRVSTEAFF.